One sample yielded the 21 T cell receptor beta chains listed below, sequenced in a study of blood T cell repertoires in COVID-19 (dated by TCRdb to 2020 to 2021). Library preparation employed the immunoSEQ multiplex PCR assay. TCRdb mirrors the immuneACCESS table, restricted to in-frame sequences. Some clones are absent from its copies; in checked studies, under half trace to an unresolved V gene, and the reason for the others is unknown. The sample contains about 73,000 clones, roughly four fifths of them found a single time. Of the sample, about 3.9% falls within the top ten clones. Sample: peripheral blood. These receptor sequences come from a woman in her fifties or sixties with acute or convalescent COVID-19.

The chain is built from TRBV9 and TRBJ2-1; 7 bases fit TRBD2. CDR1 is SGDLS, CDR2 YYNGEE, per germline. The trim removed 4 bases at V and 6 bases at J, leaving 7 bases unmatched. The CDR3 is made up of 14 amino acids. The CDR3 here is CASSFGTIPNEQFF. The CDR3 nucleotides read TGTGCCAGCAGCTTCGGGACTATCCCCAATGAGCAGTTCTTC. The full variable domain, in which reference TRBV9 and TRBJ2-1 provide the parts outside the CDR3, is DSGVTQTPKHLITATGQRVTLRCSPRSGDLSVYWYQQSLDQGLQFLIQYYNGEERAKGNILERFSAQQFPDLHSELNLSSLELGDSALYFCASSFGTIPNEQFFGPGTRLTVL.

J is TRBJ1-6 and V is TRBV27; no reliable D call. The CDR3 has 14 amino acids. CDR1 and CDR2 (germline): MNHEY, SMNVEV (reference sequence). V was clipped by 1 base and J by 4 bases, with 5 bases between them. The CDR3: CASSLWRYNSPLHF. The CDR3 DNA follows: TGTGCCAGCAGTTTATGGCGGTATAATTCACCCCTCCACTTT.

This clone was seen just once. V is TRBV2 and J is TRBJ2-7, with 7 bases matching TRBD1. The J segment lost 2 bases and the V segment lost 5 bases, leaving 9 bases of the junction unmatched. This CDR3 is built from 15 residues. The germline gives CDR1 SNHLY, CDR2 FYNNEI. The CDR3 DNA reads TGTGCCAGCAGTAAAAACAGGGGTGGCACCTACGAGCAGTACTTC. Translated: CASSKNRGGTYEQYF. The variable domain in full, completed from reference TRBV2 and TRBJ2-7, reads EPEVTQTPSHQVTQMGQEVILRCVPISNHLYFYWYRQILGQKVEFLVSFYNNEISEKSEIFDDQFSVERPDGSNFTLKIRSTKLEDSAMYFCASSKNRGGTYEQYFGPGTRLTVT.

The chain uses TRBV5-4 and TRBJ2-7; 12 bases fit TRBD2. This CDR3 region has 15 residues. After removal of 0 bases from V and 4 bases from J, the junction contained 2 bases not matched to a gene. Per germline, CDR1 SGHNT and CDR2 YYREEE (reference sequence). The CDR3: CASSLGTSGTYEQYF. The CDR3 DNA reads TGTGCCAGCAGCTTGGGGACTAGCGGGACATACGAGCAGTACTTC.

V is TRBV6-1 and J is TRBJ1-1; 7 bases fit TRBD1. Germline V lookup: CDR1 MNHNS, CDR2 SASEGT. V dropped 3 bases and J dropped 0; count of bases not matched to a gene: 7. CDR3 length: 16 residues. The CDR3 loop reads CASSDLGGLLNTEAFF. CDR3 in DNA: TGTGCCAGCAGTGATCTAGGGGGCCTTTTGAACACTGAAGCTTTCTTT.

The chain recombines TRBV5-1 with TRBJ2-5; maybe TRBD2 (7 bases). V was clipped by 0 bases and J by 2 bases, with 17 bases between them. The V gene's germline CDR1 is SGHRS and CDR2 YFSETQ. The CDR3 contains 17 residues. The CDR3: CASSLARGGGTQETQYF. In nucleotides, the CDR3 is TGCGCCAGCAGCTTGGCCCGTGGGGGGGGCACTCAAGAGACCCAGTACTTC. Complete variable domain (other parts from reference TRBV5-1 and TRBJ2-5): KAGVTQTPRYLIKTRGQQVTLSCSPISGHRSVSWYQQTPGQGLQFLFEYFSETQRNKGNFPGRFSGRQFSNSRSEMNVSTLELGDSALYLCASSLARGGGTQETQYFGPGTRLLVL.

The chain uses TRBV3-1 (or the pseudogene TRBV3-2) and TRBJ1-1, with TRBD1 identical over 8 bases. Germline V gene sequence: CDR1 LGHDT, CDR2 YNNKEL (reference sequence). The CDR3 contains 16 residues. Trimming removed 3 bases from V and 4 bases from J; junction bases left unmatched: 10. The CDR3 DNA follows: TGTGCCAGCAGCCATCAGGGGGCGGGTCGGGTCACTGAAGCTTTCTTT. Protein product: CASSHQGAGRVTEAFF.

This CDR3 is CSASPPTGAGQPQHF. The CDR3, as DNA: TGCAGTGCTAGTCCCCCGACAGGGGCCGGTCAGCCCCAGCATTTT. This chain uses TRBV20-1 with TRBJ1-5; 8 bases line up with TRBD1. The germline V gene has CDR1 DFQATT and CDR2 SNEGSKA (reference sequence). The CDR3 is 15 amino acids. Trimming at V came to 3 bases and at J to 6 bases, leaving 10 bases not matched to a gene.

The J gene is TRBJ2-2, the V gene TRBV27, with TRBD2 matching 9 bases. The CDR3 contains 18 residues. After removal of 2 bases from V and 2 bases from J, the junction contained 9 bases not matched to a gene. Per germline, CDR1 MNHEY and CDR2 SMNVEV (reference sequence). DNA for the CDR3: TGTGCCAGCAGTTTAAGGGTGCCGGGACTAGCAAACACCGGGGAGCTGTTTTTT. Protein product: CASSLRVPGLANTGELFF.

The rearrangement uses TRBV27 and TRBJ1-2; 10 positions match TRBD1. V dropped 5 bases and J dropped 8; count of bases not matched to a gene: 11. CDR1 and CDR2 from the germline V gene are MNHEY and SMNVEV (reference sequence). The CDR3 is 15 residues long. CDR3 nucleotides: TGTGCCAGCAGTGGGAACAGGGACAGGGGAGGCGGCTACACCTTC. Amino acids: CASSGNRDRGGGYTF.

In DNA form, the CDR3 reads TGTGCCAGCAGCTCTCAGAAACAGGGCCCCTACGAGCAGTACTTC. It yields the protein CASSSQKQGPYEQYF. The chain recombines TRBV7-9 with TRBJ2-7; maybe TRBD1 (6 bases). Deletions cut 4 bases from V and 2 bases from J, with 15 bases between. In germline, CDR1 is SEHNR, CDR2 FQNEAQ (reference sequence). The CDR3 is 15 amino acids.

The chain carries TRBV27 and TRBJ2-7; possible D gene TRBD2, 6 bases. The V gene lost 9 bases and the J gene lost 0 bases, with 24 bases spanning the gap. The V gene's germline CDR1 is MNHEY and CDR2 SMNVEV (reference sequence). The CDR3 contains 17 residues. In DNA, the CDR3 is TGTGCCAGTAGGCGGGAATTCGGACCGTTTGGCTCCTACGAGCAGTACTTC. Its protein product is CASRREFGPFGSYEQYF.

This chain joins TRBV2 and TRBJ1-2, with 9 bases that match TRBD1. The CDR3 covers 14 residues. Germline-derived CDR1 and CDR2 are SNHLY and FYNNEI. Germline trimming cut 7 bases from V and 7 bases from J; bases unmatched to any gene: 10. For the CDR3, the DNA is TGTGCCAGCACAGGGACAGGGTCGATCCCTGGCTACACCTTC. It specifies CASTGTGSIPGYTF.

The CDR3 sequence is CASSLKVSGTRDYEQYF. CDR3 bases: TGTGCCAGCAGCTTAAAAGTCTCGGGGACTAGGGACTACGAGCAGTACTTC. This chain links TRBV7-2 with TRBJ2-7; 8 nucleotides match TRBD2. The germline V gene encodes CDR1 SGHTA and CDR2 FQGNSA. The CDR3 consists of 17 residues. Trimming at V came to 2 bases and at J to 3 bases, leaving 12 bases not matched to a gene. The whole variable domain, filled in from reference TRBV7-2 and TRBJ2-7, reads GAGVSQSPSNKVTEKGKDVELRCDPISGHTALYWYRQSLGQGLEFLIYFQGNSAPDKSGLPSDRFSAERTGGSVSTLTIQRTQQEDSAVYLCASSLKVSGTRDYEQYFGPGTRLTVT.

The chain couples TRBV5-4 to TRBJ1-2, with D possibly being TRBD1 (6 bases). Trimming pared 0 bases from V and 3 bases from J, leaving 15 bases between. CDR3 length: 16 residues. The V gene's germline CDR1 is SGHNT and CDR2 YYREEE (reference sequence). CDR3 sequence (DNA): TGTGCCAGCAGCTTGGGGGCGGGGGGGCTTGACTATGGCTACACCTTC. Protein product: CASSLGAGGLDYGYTF.

This sequence joins TRBV11-1 and TRBJ1-2; D is uncertain. Trimming left V 5 bases short and J 7 bases short, with 11 bases between. This CDR3 is built from 12 residues. Germline CDR1 and CDR2: SGHAT and FQDESV (reference sequence). CDR3 region: CASSPTGIGYTF. For the CDR3, the DNA is TGTGCCAGCAGCCCTACGGGTATTGGCTACACCTTC.

The chain links TRBV28 to TRBJ1-2, with TRBD1 matching 7 bases. V gave up 10 bases and J gave up 9 bases; unmatched junction bases: 14. The CDR3 loop spans 13 amino acids. Germline CDR1 reads MDHEN; CDR2 reads SYDVKM. The CDR3 DNA sequence: TGTGCCACCGCCTTGCCGGGACAGCGGAGCTACACCTTC. Translation: CATALPGQRSYTF.

The rearrangement links TRBV6-5 to TRBJ2-7, with TRBD2 matching 8 bases. The CDR3 totals 14 residues. Germline CDR1 and CDR2: MNHEY and SVGAGI. V dropped 7 bases and J dropped 2; count of bases not matched to a gene: 7. CDR3 DNA: TGTGCCAGCACTCGGCGGGGGGCTCCCTACGAGCAGTACTTC. As protein: CASTRRGAPYEQYF.

The chain is built from TRBV20-1 and TRBJ1-5; a weak D match, TRBD1 (5 bases). This CDR3 contains 12 residues. Germline CDR1 is DFQATT and CDR2 is SNEGSKA (reference sequence). The germline V and J ends were trimmed by 3 bases and 4 bases, with 7 bases remaining between them. CDR3 sequence reads: CSASTGNQPQHF. The CDR3 nucleotides read TGCAGTGCTAGTACAGGAAATCAGCCCCAGCATTTT.

The genes are TRBV5-5 and TRBJ1-1; 7 bases are a match to TRBD1. Germline lookup yields CDR1 SGHKS and CDR2 YYEKEE (reference sequence). The CDR3 covers 15 residues. The trim removed 4 bases at V and 0 bases at J, leaving 6 bases unmatched. CDR3 sequence: CASSPGTVVNTEAFF. The CDR3 coding sequence is TGTGCCAGCAGCCCGGGGACAGTAGTGAACACTGAAGCTTTCTTT.

Comment on this clone: Since a much larger clone is just one base distant, this may be a read error. This sequence joins TRBV11-3 and TRBJ2-7; 11 bases are a match to TRBD1. There are 14 residues in the CDR3. Unmatched junction bases numbered 3, after V lost 5 bases and J lost 3 bases. CDR1 and CDR2 from the germline V gene are SGHNT and YENEEA. Written as DNA, the CDR3 is TGTGCCAGCAGCCTAGGGACAGGGGGCTACGAGCAGTACTTC. It specifies CASSLGTGGYEQYF.